These T cell receptor beta chains were read from a single sample in a study of radiation and T cells in renal cell carcinoma. Method: immunoSEQ multiplex PCR; TCRdb's copy keeps in-frame clones and lacks some. The table records 120,000 to 150,000 clones, approximately 87% of them present only once. The specimen comprised blood, sampled from a patient whose treatment included radiotherapy and nephrectomy. These receptors were collected from a woman between 50 and 59 years old with renal cell carcinoma. The CDR3 runs from the conserved cysteine through the conserved F or W. A D gene is named only where the DNA matches it firmly. The listing skips clone size in some rows; elsewhere it reads once, few, many or a size class.

CDR3 DNA: TGTGCCAGTACAAAGGGCAGGGTCATCACTGAAGCTTTCTTT
CDR3 protein: CASTKGRVITEAFF
D gene: -
J gene: TRBJ1-1
V gene: TRBV19
clone size: -

CDR3 DNA: TGCGCCAGCAGCCAAGAAAGGTCTAGAGGGAGGGGACGGGAGCTGTTTTTT
CDR3 protein: CASSQERSRGRGRELFF
D gene: TRBD2
J gene: TRBJ2-2
V gene: TRBV4-1
clone size: -

CDR3 DNA: TGCGCCAGCAGCTGGTACCAAGAGACCCAGTACTTC
CDR3 protein: CASSWYQETQYF
D gene: -
J gene: TRBJ2-5
V gene: TRBV5-1
clone size: -

CDR3 DNA: TGCGCCAGCAGCCAAGCGGGGGCGAGGACTGAAGCTTTCTTT
CDR3 protein: CASSQAGARTEAFF
D gene: -
J gene: TRBJ1-1
V gene: TRBV4-3
clone size: -

CDR3 DNA: TGTGCCAGCAGTTCCCCCGGGACAGGGACAGGTTTGGGCTACACCTTC
CDR3 protein: CASSSPGTGTGLGYTF
D gene: TRBD1
J gene: TRBJ1-2
V gene: TRBV28
clone size: -

CDR3 DNA: TGTGCCAGCAGCCAAGGGACAGGGGTAGACGGAGAGACCCAGTACTTC
CDR3 protein: CASSQGTGVDGETQYF
D gene: TRBD1
J gene: TRBJ2-5
V gene: TRBV7-6
clone size: -

CDR3 DNA: TGTGCCAGCAGCCAAGATAGGCAGCTGACCTACGAGCAGTACTTC
CDR3 protein: CASSQDRQLTYEQYF
D gene: -
J gene: TRBJ2-7
V gene: TRBV4-2
clone size: -

CDR3 DNA: TGTGCCAGCAGCTCCACTTACCCCGGGGAGCTGTTTTTT
CDR3 protein: CASSSTYPGELFF
D gene: -
J gene: TRBJ2-2
V gene: TRBV5-4
clone size: few

CDR3 DNA: TGTGCCAGCAGCGCGAACCGGGACTATCCCACAGATACGCAGTATTTT
CDR3 protein: CASSANRDYPTDTQYF
D gene: TRBD2
J gene: TRBJ2-3
V gene: TRBV9
clone size: -

CDR3 DNA: TGTGCCAGCAGCCCCCGAGTGGGCATTCAGTACTTC
CDR3 protein: CASSPRVGIQYF
D gene: -
J gene: TRBJ2-4
V gene: TRBV5-6
clone size: -

CDR3 DNA: TGTGCCAGCAGTTTAATTGGGGTGAACTATGGCTACACCTTC
CDR3 protein: CASSLIGVNYGYTF
D gene: -
J gene: TRBJ1-2
V gene: TRBV28
clone size: -

CDR3 DNA: TGTGCCAGCAGTCGCCGGACAGGGACTGGAAACACCATATATTTT
CDR3 protein: CASSRRTGTGNTIYF
D gene: TRBD1
J gene: TRBJ1-3
V gene: TRBV9
clone size: -

CDR3 DNA: TGTGCCAGCAGCCAGAGCTCTGGGGCCAACGTCCTGACTTTC
CDR3 protein: CASSQSSGANVLTF
D gene: -
J gene: TRBJ2-6
V gene: TRBV7-3
clone size: -

CDR3 DNA: TGCGCCGACAGAGTCCTAGCGGGATCTAGCGAGCAGTACTTC
CDR3 protein: CADRVLAGSSEQYF
D gene: TRBD2
J gene: TRBJ2-7
V gene: TRBV10-2
clone size: -

CDR3 DNA: TGTGCCAGCAGCTTGACAGGGGAGACTGAAGCTTTCTTT
CDR3 protein: CASSLTGETEAFF
D gene: TRBD1
J gene: TRBJ1-1
V gene: TRBV6-1
clone size: -

CDR3 DNA: TGTGCCAGCAGCGTGAGTCCATCGGGCACAGATACGCAGTATTTT
CDR3 protein: CASSVSPSGTDTQYF
D gene: -
J gene: TRBJ2-3
V gene: TRBV9
clone size: -

CDR3 DNA: TGTGCCAGCAGACCGTTGGGATCGGGCAATGAGCAGTTCTTC
CDR3 protein: CASRPLGSGNEQFF
D gene: -
J gene: TRBJ2-1
V gene: TRBV6-5
clone size: -

CDR3 DNA: TGTGCCAGCAGTGTACCCTCGCTTCGGGGGGTCTATGGCTACACCTTC
CDR3 protein: CASSVPSLRGVYGYTF
D gene: -
J gene: TRBJ1-2
V gene: TRBV28
clone size: -

CDR3 DNA: TGTGCCAGCAGGAGCCTAGCGGGAGGGTATAGTGAGCAGTTCTTC
CDR3 protein: CASRSLAGGYSEQFF
D gene: TRBD2
J gene: TRBJ2-1
V gene: TRBV2
clone size: -

CDR3 DNA: TGTGCCAGCAGCCCCTCAGGGGGAAGGGACTATGGCTACACCTTC
CDR3 protein: CASSPSGGRDYGYTF
D gene: TRBD1
J gene: TRBJ1-2
V gene: TRBV7-6
clone size: -

CDR3 DNA: TGTGCCAGCAGCGGGGGGCAGCCCTGGGATGAGCAGTTCTTC
CDR3 protein: CASSGGQPWDEQFF
D gene: -
J gene: TRBJ2-1
V gene: TRBV9
clone size: once

CDR3 DNA: TGTGCCAGCAGTGAATGGGCAGGGAGGGAAGAGACCCAGTACTTC
CDR3 protein: CASSEWAGREETQYF
D gene: TRBD2
J gene: TRBJ2-5
V gene: TRBV25-1
clone size: -

CDR3 DNA: TGTGCCAGCAGCTCTCCCCTAGCGGGAAGAGAGACCCAGTACTTC
CDR3 protein: CASSSPLAGRETQYF
D gene: TRBD2
J gene: TRBJ2-5
V gene: TRBV5-4
clone size: -

CDR3 DNA: TGTGCCAGCAGCGTAGGCAGGGAAGGCAATCAGCCCCAGCATTTT
CDR3 protein: CASSVGREGNQPQHF
D gene: -
J gene: TRBJ1-5
V gene: TRBV9
clone size: -

CDR3 DNA: TGTGCCAGCAGCCGCCACAGTGAGCAGTACTTC
CDR3 protein: CASSRHSEQYF
D gene: -
J gene: TRBJ2-7
V gene: TRBV14
clone size: -

CDR3 DNA: TGTGCCAGCAGTTCCACTAATGAAAAACTGTTTTTT
CDR3 protein: CASSSTNEKLFF
D gene: -
J gene: TRBJ1-4
V gene: TRBV6-5
clone size: -

CDR3 DNA: TGTGCCAGCAGCTCCGACGGGTTTGACTATGGCTACACCTTC
CDR3 protein: CASSSDGFDYGYTF
D gene: -
J gene: TRBJ1-2
V gene: TRBV7-9
clone size: -

CDR3 DNA: TGTGCCAGCAGCTTAGCGGTCGGAGATACGCAGTATTTT
CDR3 protein: CASSLAVGDTQYF
D gene: -
J gene: TRBJ2-3
V gene: TRBV7-2
clone size: -

CDR3 DNA: TGTGCCAGCAGCTTGGTCGGTCGGCACTCCTACAATGAGCAGTTCTTC
CDR3 protein: CASSLVGRHSYNEQFF
D gene: -
J gene: TRBJ2-1
V gene: TRBV5-4
clone size: -

CDR3 DNA: TGTGCCAGCAGCTTACAAGGGAGGAGCTCCTACAATGAGCAGTTCTTC
CDR3 protein: CASSLQGRSSYNEQFF
D gene: -
J gene: TRBJ2-1
V gene: TRBV7-2
clone size: -

CDR3 DNA: TGTGCCAGCAGCCTTACAGCCTTTAGCTCCTACGAGCAGTACTTC
CDR3 protein: CASSLTAFSSYEQYF
D gene: -
J gene: TRBJ2-7
V gene: TRBV7-8
clone size: -

CDR3 DNA: TGTGCCAGCAGTTACACTATTCGGACAGGGGGCCAGCAGTACTTC
CDR3 protein: CASSYTIRTGGQQYF
D gene: TRBD1
J gene: TRBJ2-7
V gene: TRBV6-5
clone size: -

CDR3 DNA: TGCGCCAGCAGCCTGAGGAACGGAGATTCACCCCTCCACTTT
CDR3 protein: CASSLRNGDSPLHF
D gene: -
J gene: TRBJ1-6
V gene: TRBV4-3
clone size: -

CDR3 DNA: TGTGCCAGCAGCGTCTCCGGGACAGCGAACACTGAAGCTTTCTTT
CDR3 protein: CASSVSGTANTEAFF
D gene: TRBD1
J gene: TRBJ1-1
V gene: TRBV9
clone size: -

CDR3 DNA: TGTGCCAGCAGCTTGGGGCAAGTGTGGGAAAAGGACACTGAAGCTTTCTTT
CDR3 protein: CASSLGQVWEKDTEAFF
D gene: -
J gene: TRBJ1-1
V gene: TRBV5-5
clone size: -

CDR3 DNA: TGTGCCAGCAGCGCCCAGGGGGGGAATAATTCACCCCTCCACTTT
CDR3 protein: CASSAQGGNNSPLHF
D gene: TRBD1
J gene: TRBJ1-6
V gene: TRBV7-9
clone size: few

CDR3 DNA: TGTGCCAGCAGCCAAGATTCGGGGACCACTGAAGCTTTCTTT
CDR3 protein: CASSQDSGTTEAFF
D gene: -
J gene: TRBJ1-1
V gene: TRBV4-2
clone size: -

CDR3 DNA: TGTGCCTGGAGTGTACAGGGGAGGGACACCTACAATGAGCAGTTCTTC
CDR3 protein: CAWSVQGRDTYNEQFF
D gene: -
J gene: TRBJ2-1
V gene: TRBV30
clone size: once

CDR3 DNA: TGTGCCAGCAGGGAACAGGGAATCTATGAGCAGTTCTTC
CDR3 protein: CASREQGIYEQFF
D gene: -
J gene: TRBJ2-1
V gene: TRBV6-5
clone size: -